A single T cell receptor beta chain is shown here with its context. What it recognizes is unknown. The PCR made use of 60 Vbeta and 13 Jbeta primers. The assay was immunoSEQ multiplex PCR, and TCRdb's table has in-frame clones only and misses some. The table lists about 190,000 clones, about 80% of them singletons. The sample belongs to a study of cytomegalovirus exposure and HLA in healthy donors. Findings and caveats of the study: In an earlier analysis, most TCR beta V segments were productive about 90% or about 30% of the time. Most subjects had HLA-A and HLA-B alleles reportedly predicted accurately by TCR beta sequences. Later genetic work tied a missense DCLRE1C variant to beta-chain V and J trimming. Fewer N-insertions (relative to the roughly 630-donor mean) were reportedly seen in an Asian-associated ancestry cluster in a later analysis.

From germline, CDR1 is LNHNV and CDR2 YYDKDF (reference sequence). Trimming removed 11 bases from V and 4 bases from J; junction bases left unmatched: 18. The CDR3 length is 17 residues. The sequence was obtained from a woman in her forties in good health and CMV-seronegative. The sequenced sample consisted of PBMCs. V is TRBV15 and J is TRBJ2-2; 8 positions match TRBD2. DNA of the CDR3: TGTGCCTCGGGGGAGCGGGAGCTTCCACAGGGCACCGGGGAGCTGTTTTTT. It translates to CASGERELPQGTGELFF.